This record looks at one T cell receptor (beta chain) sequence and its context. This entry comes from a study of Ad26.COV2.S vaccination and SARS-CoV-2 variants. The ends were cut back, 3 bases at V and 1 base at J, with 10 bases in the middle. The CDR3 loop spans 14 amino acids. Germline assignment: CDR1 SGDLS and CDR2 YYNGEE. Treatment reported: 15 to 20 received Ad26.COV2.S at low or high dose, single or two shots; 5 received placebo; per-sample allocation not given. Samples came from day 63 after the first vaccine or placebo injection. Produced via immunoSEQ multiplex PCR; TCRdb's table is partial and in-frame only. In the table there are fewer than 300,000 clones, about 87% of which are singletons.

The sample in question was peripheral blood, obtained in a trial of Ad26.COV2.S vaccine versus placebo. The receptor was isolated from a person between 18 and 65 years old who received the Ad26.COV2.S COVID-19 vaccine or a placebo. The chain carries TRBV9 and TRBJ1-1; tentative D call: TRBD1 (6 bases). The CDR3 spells CASSEQGGNTEAFF. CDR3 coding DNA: TGTGCCAGCAGCGAACAGGGCGGGAACACTGAAGCTTTCTTT.